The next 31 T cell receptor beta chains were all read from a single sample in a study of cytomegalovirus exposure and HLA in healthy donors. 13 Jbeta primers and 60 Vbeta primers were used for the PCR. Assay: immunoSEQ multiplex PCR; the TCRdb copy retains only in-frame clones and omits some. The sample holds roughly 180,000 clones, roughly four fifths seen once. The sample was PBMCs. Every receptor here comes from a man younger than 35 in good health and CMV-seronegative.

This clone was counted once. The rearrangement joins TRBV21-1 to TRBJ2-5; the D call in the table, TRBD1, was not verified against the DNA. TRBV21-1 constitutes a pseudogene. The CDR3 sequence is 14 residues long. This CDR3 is CATQPDRSGETQYF. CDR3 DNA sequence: TGTGCCACCCAACCAGACAGGTCGGGAGAGACCCAGTACTTC.

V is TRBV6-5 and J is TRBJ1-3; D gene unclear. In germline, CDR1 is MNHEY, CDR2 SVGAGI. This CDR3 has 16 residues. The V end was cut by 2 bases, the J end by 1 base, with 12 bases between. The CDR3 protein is CASSYGGSRSGNTIYF. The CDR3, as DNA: TGTGCCAGCAGTTACGGAGGCTCGCGGTCTGGAAACACCATATATTTT.

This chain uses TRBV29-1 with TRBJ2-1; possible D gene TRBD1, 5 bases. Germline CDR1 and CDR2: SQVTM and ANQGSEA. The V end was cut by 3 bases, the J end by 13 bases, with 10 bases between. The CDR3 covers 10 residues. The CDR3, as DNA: TGCAGCGTTGAGGGGCCCGGCCAGTTCTTC. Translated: CSVEGPGQFF.

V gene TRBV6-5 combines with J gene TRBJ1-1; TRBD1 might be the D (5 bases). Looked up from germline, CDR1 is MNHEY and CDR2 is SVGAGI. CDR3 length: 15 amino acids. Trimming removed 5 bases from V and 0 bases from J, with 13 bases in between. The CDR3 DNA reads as TGTGCCAGCAGTCCAGGGCAGGGCATGAACACTGAAGCTTTCTTT. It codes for CASSPGQGMNTEAFF.

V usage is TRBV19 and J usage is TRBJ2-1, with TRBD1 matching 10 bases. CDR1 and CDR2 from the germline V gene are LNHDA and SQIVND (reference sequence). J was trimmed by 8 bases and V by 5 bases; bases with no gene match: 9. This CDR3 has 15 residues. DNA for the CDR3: TGTGCCAGTAGTCCGTTCACCGGGACAGGGGATGAGCAGTTCTTC. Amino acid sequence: CASSPFTGTGDEQFF.

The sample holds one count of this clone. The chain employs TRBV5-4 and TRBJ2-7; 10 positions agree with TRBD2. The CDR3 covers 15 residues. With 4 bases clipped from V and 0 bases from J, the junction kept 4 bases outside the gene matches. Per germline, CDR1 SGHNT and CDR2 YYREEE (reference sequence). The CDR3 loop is CASSGWTSGSYEQYF. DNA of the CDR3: TGTGCCAGCAGCGGATGGACTAGCGGCTCCTACGAGCAGTACTTC.

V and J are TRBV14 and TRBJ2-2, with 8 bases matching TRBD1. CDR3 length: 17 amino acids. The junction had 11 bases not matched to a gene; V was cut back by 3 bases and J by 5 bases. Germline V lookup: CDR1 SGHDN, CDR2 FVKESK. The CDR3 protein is CASSHLTPDRGTGELFF. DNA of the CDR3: TGTGCCAGCAGCCATTTAACCCCAGACAGGGGAACCGGGGAGCTGTTTTTT.

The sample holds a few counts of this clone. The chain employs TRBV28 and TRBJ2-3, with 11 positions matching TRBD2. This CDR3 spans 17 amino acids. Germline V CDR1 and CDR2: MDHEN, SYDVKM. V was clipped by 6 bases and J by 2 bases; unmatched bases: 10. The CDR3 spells CASSTPVGLADTDTQYF. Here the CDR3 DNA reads TGTGCCAGCAGCACACCTGTGGGACTAGCGGACACAGATACGCAGTATTTT.

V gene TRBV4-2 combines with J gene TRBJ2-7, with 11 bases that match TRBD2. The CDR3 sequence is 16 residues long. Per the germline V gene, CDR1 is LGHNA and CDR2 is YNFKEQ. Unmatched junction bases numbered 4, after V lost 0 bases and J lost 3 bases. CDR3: CASSQEAGLAVYEQYF. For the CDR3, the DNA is TGTGCCAGCAGCCAAGAGGCGGGACTAGCGGTCTACGAGCAGTACTTC.

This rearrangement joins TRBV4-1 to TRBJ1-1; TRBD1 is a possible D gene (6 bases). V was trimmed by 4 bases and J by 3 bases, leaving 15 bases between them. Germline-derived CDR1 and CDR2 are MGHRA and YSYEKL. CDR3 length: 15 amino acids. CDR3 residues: CASSLRWDTDTEAFF. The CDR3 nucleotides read TGCGCCAGCAGCCTGCGCTGGGACACCGACACTGAAGCTTTCTTT.

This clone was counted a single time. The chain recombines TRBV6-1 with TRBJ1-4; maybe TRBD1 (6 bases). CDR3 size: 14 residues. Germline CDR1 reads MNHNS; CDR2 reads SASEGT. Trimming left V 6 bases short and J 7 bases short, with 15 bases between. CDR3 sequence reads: CASRQGTLSEKLFF. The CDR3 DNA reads TGTGCCAGCAGACAGGGTACGCTTAGTGAAAAACTGTTTTTT.

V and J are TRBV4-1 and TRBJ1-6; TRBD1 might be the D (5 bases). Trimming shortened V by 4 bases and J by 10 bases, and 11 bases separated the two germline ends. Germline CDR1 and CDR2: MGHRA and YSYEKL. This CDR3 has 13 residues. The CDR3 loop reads CASSRQGNSPLHF. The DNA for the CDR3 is TGCGCCAGCAGCCGGCAGGGTAACTCACCCCTCCACTTT.

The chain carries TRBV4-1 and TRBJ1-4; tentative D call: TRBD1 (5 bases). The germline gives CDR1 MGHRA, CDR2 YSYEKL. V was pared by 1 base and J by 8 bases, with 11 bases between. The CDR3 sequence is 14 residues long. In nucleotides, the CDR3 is TGCGCCAGCAGCCAAGGTGACAGCACCGAAAAACTGTTTTTT. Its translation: CASSQGDSTEKLFF.

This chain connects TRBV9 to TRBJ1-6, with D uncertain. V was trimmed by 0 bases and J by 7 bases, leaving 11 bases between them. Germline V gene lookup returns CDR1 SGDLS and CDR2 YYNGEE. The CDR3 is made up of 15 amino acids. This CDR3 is CASSVDLIENSPLHF. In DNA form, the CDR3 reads TGTGCCAGCAGCGTAGACCTGATCGAGAATTCACCCCTCCACTTT.

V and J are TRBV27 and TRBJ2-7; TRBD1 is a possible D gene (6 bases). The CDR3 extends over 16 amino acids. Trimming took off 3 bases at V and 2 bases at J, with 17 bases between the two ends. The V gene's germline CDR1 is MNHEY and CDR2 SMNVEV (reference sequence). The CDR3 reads CASSFVVGGLTYEQYF. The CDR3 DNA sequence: TGTGCCAGCAGTTTTGTCGTAGGGGGTTTGACCTACGAGCAGTACTTC.

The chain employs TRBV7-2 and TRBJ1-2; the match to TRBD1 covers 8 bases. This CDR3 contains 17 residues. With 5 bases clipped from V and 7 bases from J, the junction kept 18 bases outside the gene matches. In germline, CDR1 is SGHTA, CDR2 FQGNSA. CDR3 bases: TGTGCCAGCAGCGAGAAAAGTCCGATCGACAGGGGTTCTGGCTACACCTTC. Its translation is CASSEKSPIDRGSGYTF.

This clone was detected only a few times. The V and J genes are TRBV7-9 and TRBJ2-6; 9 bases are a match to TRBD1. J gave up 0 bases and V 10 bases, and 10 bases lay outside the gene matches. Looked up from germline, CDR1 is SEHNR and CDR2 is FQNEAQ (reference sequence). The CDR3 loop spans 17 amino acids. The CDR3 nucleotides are TGTGCCAAAATGGGGGACAGGGAGATCTCTGGGGCCAACGTCCTGACTTTC. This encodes CAKMGDREISGANVLTF.

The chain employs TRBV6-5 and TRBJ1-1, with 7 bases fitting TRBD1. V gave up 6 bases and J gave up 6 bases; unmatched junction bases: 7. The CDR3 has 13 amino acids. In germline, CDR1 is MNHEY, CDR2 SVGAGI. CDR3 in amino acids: CASSDRVRAEAFF. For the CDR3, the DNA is TGTGCCAGCAGCGACAGGGTTAGGGCTGAAGCTTTCTTT.

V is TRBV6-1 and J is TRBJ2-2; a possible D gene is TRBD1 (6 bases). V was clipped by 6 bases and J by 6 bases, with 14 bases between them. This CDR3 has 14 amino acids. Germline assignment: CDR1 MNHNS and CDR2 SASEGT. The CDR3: CASRISGTSGELFF. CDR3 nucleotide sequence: TGTGCCAGCAGAATATCGGGGACATCCGGGGAGCTGTTTTTT.

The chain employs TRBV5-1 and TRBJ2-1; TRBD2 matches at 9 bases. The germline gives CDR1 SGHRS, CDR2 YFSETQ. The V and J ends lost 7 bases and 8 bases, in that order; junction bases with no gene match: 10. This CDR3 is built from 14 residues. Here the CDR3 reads CASGSGTSLYEQFF. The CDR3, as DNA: TGCGCCAGCGGTTCCGGGACTAGCCTCTATGAGCAGTTCTTC.

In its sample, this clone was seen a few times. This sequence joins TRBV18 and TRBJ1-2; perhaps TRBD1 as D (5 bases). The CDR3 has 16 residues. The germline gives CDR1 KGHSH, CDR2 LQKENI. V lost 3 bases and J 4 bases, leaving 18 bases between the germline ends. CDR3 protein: CASSPFPNEGVYGYTF. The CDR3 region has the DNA TGTGCCAGCTCACCGTTTCCGAACGAAGGGGTCTATGGCTACACCTTC.

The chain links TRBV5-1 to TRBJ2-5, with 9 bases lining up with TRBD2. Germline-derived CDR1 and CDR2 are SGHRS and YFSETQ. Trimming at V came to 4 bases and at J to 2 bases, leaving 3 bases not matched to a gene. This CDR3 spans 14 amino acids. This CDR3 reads CASSLTSGQETQYF. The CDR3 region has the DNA TGCGCCAGCAGCCTGACTAGCGGACAAGAGACCCAGTACTTC.

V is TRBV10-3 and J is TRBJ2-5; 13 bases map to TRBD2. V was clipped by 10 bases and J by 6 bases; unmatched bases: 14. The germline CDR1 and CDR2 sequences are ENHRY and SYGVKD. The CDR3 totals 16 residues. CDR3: CATQTRTSGGLQTQYF. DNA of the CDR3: TGTGCCACCCAAACGAGGACTAGCGGGGGTTTGCAGACCCAGTACTTC.

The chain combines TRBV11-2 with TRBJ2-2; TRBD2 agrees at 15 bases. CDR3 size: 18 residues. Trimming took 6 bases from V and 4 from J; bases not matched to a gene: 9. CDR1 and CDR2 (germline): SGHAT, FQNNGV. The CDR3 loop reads CASRGTSGRLSVTGELFF. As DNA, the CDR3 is TGTGCCAGCAGAGGGACTAGCGGGAGGTTATCGGTCACCGGGGAGCTGTTTTTT. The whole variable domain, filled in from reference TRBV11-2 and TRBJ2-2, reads EAGVAQSPRYKIIEKRQSVAFWCNPISGHATLYWYQQILGQGPKLLIQFQNNGVVDDSQLPKDRFSAERLKGVDSTLKIQPAKLEDSAVYLCASRGTSGRLSVTGELFFGEGSRLTVL.

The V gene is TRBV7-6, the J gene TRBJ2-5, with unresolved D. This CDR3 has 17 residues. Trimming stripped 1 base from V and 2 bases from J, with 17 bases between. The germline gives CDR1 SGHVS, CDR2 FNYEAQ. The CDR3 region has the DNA TGTGCCAGCAGCTTAGGGGTAACAGAAACACGTCAAGAGACCCAGTACTTC. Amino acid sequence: CASSLGVTETRQETQYF.

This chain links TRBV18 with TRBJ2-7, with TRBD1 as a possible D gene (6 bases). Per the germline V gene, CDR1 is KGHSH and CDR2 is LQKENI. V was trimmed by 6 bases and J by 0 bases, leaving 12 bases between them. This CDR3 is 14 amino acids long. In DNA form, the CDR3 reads TGTGCCAGCTCGGCTGACAGGAACTCCTACGAGCAGTACTTC. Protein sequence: CASSADRNSYEQYF.

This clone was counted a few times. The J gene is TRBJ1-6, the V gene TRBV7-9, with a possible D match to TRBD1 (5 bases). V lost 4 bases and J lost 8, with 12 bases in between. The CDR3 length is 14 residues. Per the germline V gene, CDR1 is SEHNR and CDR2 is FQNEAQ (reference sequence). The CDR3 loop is CASSSETAHSPLHF. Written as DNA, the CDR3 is TGTGCCAGCAGCTCCGAGACAGCCCATTCACCCCTCCACTTT.

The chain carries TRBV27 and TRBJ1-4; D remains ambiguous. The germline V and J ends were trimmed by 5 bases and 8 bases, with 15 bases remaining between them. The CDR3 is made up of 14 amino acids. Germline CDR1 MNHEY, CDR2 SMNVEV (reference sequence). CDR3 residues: CASSLWAGNEKLFF. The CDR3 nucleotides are TGTGCCAGCAGTCTGTGGGCCGGGAACGAAAAACTGTTTTTT.

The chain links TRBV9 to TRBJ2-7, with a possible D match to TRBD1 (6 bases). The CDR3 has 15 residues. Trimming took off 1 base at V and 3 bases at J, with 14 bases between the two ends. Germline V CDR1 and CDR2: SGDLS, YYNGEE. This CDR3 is CASSVRTADYYEQYF. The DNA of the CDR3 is TGTGCCAGCAGCGTAAGGACAGCCGACTACTACGAGCAGTACTTC.

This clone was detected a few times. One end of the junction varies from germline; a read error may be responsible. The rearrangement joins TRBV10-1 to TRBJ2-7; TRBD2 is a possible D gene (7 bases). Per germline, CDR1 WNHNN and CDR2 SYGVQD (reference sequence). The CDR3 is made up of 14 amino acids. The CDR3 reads CACSDGGHRYEQYF. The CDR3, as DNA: TGCGCCTGCAGTGACGGGGGGCACCGCTACGAGCAGTACTTC.

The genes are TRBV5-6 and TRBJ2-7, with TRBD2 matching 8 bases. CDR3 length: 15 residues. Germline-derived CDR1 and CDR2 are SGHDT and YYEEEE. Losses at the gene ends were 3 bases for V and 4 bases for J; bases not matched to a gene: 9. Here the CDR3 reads CASSSGSGRSYEQYF. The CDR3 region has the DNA TGTGCCAGCAGCTCGGGAAGCGGGAGATCTTACGAGCAGTACTTC.